This T cell receptor beta chain emerged from a study of Graves' ophthalmopathy and Graves' hyperthyroidism. V lost 3 bases, J lost 7 bases, and 12 bases lay in between. The CDR3 is made up of 12 amino acids. Germline V gene data show CDR1 as SQVTM and CDR2 as ANQGSEA. Using RNA transcripts, the TCR beta CDR3 regions were amplified. HTBI-primed RT-PCR formed the first round, and a multiplex PCR formed the second. TCRdb itself ran the multiplex PCR reads through MiXCR, one entry per CDR3 protein. The sample has about 400,000 distinct CDR3 sequences, around 19% seen once. The source is a woman in her late teens or twenties with Graves' ophthalmopathy. Sequencing was carried out using peripheral blood. The chain uses TRBV29-1 and TRBJ2-5; D gene unclear. CDR3 sequence reads: CSVDAGPGTQYF. CDR3 nucleotides: TGCAGCGTTGACGCAGGTCCGGGGACCCAGTACTTC.